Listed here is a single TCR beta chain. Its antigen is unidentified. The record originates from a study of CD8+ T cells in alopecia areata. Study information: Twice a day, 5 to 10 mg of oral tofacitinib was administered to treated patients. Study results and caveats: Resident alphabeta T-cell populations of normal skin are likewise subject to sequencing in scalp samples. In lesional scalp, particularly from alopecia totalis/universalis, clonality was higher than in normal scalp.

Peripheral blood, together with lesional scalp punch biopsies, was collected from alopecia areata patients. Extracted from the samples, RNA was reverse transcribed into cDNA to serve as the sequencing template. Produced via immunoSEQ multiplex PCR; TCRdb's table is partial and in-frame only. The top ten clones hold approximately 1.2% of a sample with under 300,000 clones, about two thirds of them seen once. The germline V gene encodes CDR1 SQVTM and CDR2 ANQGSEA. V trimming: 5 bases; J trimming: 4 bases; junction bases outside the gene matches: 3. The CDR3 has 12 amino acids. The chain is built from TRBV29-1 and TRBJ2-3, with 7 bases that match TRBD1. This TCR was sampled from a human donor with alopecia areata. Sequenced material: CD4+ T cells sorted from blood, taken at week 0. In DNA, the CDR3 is TGCAGCGTTCGGGACAGCCCAGATACGCAGTATTTT. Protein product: CSVRDSPDTQYF.